A selection of T cell receptor beta chains follows, all from one sample in a study of T-cell memory formation after mild COVID-19. TCRdb recomputed calls from the 5' RACE reads with MiXCR, one row per CDR3 protein. Of approximately 500,000 distinct CDR3 sequences in the sample, roughly 23% were seen once. The sequencing input was PBMCs or a T cell subset sorted from them (not recorded which). Receptors were obtained from an adult woman who had mild COVID-19 (a few samples of this study predate the infection). Cell type and time point are not known. CDR3s include the opening cysteine and the closing phenylalanine or tryptophan. Fields, in order: J gene, V gene, clone size, D gene, CDR3 DNA, CDR3 protein. D genes are given only for firm matches. For some rows the clone size is stated as once, few or many, or as a class when expanded; others skip it.

J: TRBJ2-1
V: TRBV19
size: .
D: TRBD2
DNA: TGTGCCAGTAGTATCGGGACTAGCGGGAGTAATGAGCAGTTCTTC
CDR3: CASSIGTSGSNEQFF

J: TRBJ2-4
V: TRBV4-2
size: .
D: .
DNA: TGTGCCAGCAGCCAAGAGACAGGGAGGATTGGAAACATTCAGTACTTC
CDR3: CASSQETGRIGNIQYF

J: TRBJ2-3
V: TRBV6-5
size: .
D: .
DNA: TGTGCCAGCAGCCCCGGGTGGTCCACAGATACGCAGTATTTT
CDR3: CASSPGWSTDTQYF

J: TRBJ2-5
V: TRBV24-1
size: .
D: TRBD1
DNA: TGTGCCACCAGTGATAGGACAGGGCAAGAGACCCAGTACTTC
CDR3: CATSDRTGQETQYF

J: TRBJ2-7
V: TRBV4-2
size: few
D: .
DNA: TGTGCCAGCAGCCAAGGGCCGGGTACCACCTACGAGCAGTACTTC
CDR3: CASSQGPGTTYEQYF

J: TRBJ2-3
V: TRBV7-8
size: few
D: .
DNA: TGTGCCAGCAGCTTAGCTTTCCGGAGGGAGCTCGGCCAAGGCACAGATACGCAGTATTTT
CDR3: CASSLAFRRELGQGTDTQYF

J: TRBJ1-2
V: TRBV7-8
size: .
D: TRBD1
DNA: TGTGCCAGCAGATCCGGACAGGGAGGCGGCTACACCTTC
CDR3: CASRSGQGGGYTF

J: TRBJ2-1
V: TRBV11-2
size: .
D: .
DNA: TGTGCCAGCAGCTGGGACTGGGAGCAGTTCTTC
CDR3: CASSWDWEQFF

J: TRBJ1-1
V: TRBV5-6
size: .
D: .
DNA: TGTGCCAGCAGCTTGGGAAATGGGTACGGCGCTGAAGATTTCTTT
CDR3: CASSLGNGYGAEDFF

J: TRBJ1-3
V: TRBV29-1
size: .
D: .
DNA: TGCAGCGTTGTGGGGCGCAGGGGCGTGAGTGGAAACACCATATATTTT
CDR3: CSVVGRRGVSGNTIYF

J: TRBJ2-3
V: TRBV5-4
size: .
D: .
DNA: TGTGCCAGCAGCTTGGACAGGTTCCCAGATACGCAGTATTTT
CDR3: CASSLDRFPDTQYF

J: TRBJ2-1
V: TRBV5-1
size: .
D: TRBD1
DNA: TGCGCCAGCAGCCCCGGGACAGTCCCCGATCAGTTCTTC
CDR3: CASSPGTVPDQFF

J: TRBJ1-5
V: TRBV6-2/TRBV6-3
size: few
D: .
DNA: TGTGCCAGCAGTTACTCAGGAAGGTTCCTAGGTGATCGCAATCAGCCCCAGCATTTT
CDR3: CASSYSGRFLGDRNQPQHF

J: TRBJ2-5
V: TRBV24-1
size: .
D: TRBD1
DNA: TGTGCCACCAGTGATATCGTCGGACAGGCTCAAGAGACCCAGTACTTC
CDR3: CATSDIVGQAQETQYF

J: TRBJ1-1
V: TRBV6-6
size: .
D: TRBD1
DNA: TGTGCCAGCAGTTACTCGGGACAGCCGAACACTGAAGCTTTCTTT
CDR3: CASSYSGQPNTEAFF

J: TRBJ2-7
V: TRBV7-2
size: few
D: .
DNA: TGTGCCAGCAGCTTGGGGTGGACCCGGGCATTCTACGAGCAGTACTTC
CDR3: CASSLGWTRAFYEQYF

J: TRBJ1-5
V: TRBV5-6
size: few
D: TRBD1
DNA: TGTGCCAGCAGCTCTGGGACAGGCCTTTATAGCAATCAGCCCCAGCATTTT
CDR3: CASSSGTGLYSNQPQHF

J: TRBJ1-5
V: TRBV5-1
size: .
D: .
DNA: TGCGCCAGCAGCTTAGAAGGAGGGTTTAGGCAGCCCCAGCATTTT
CDR3: CASSLEGGFRQPQHF

J: TRBJ2-7
V: TRBV11-2
size: .
D: TRBD2
DNA: TGTGCCAGCAGCTTAGAAAGGCTAGCGGTATACGAGCAGTACTTC
CDR3: CASSLERLAVYEQYF

J: TRBJ1-5
V: TRBV4-1
size: .
D: .
DNA: TGCGCCAGCAGCCAAGGAGACGGGGCCCGCAATCAGCCCCAGCATTTT
CDR3: CASSQGDGARNQPQHF

J: TRBJ2-1
V: TRBV5-1
size: .
D: TRBD2
DNA: TGCGCCAGCAGCTTGGATGGGACTAGCGGGGGGGATCAATATGAGCAGTTCTTC
CDR3: CASSLDGTSGGDQYEQFF

J: TRBJ2-7
V: TRBV5-1
size: few
D: TRBD2
DNA: TGCGCCAGCAGACGTCCGGGACTAGCGGGGGGATACGAGCAGTACTTC
CDR3: CASRRPGLAGGYEQYF

J: TRBJ2-7
V: TRBV21-1
size: .
D: .
DNA: TGTGACGGGGAGAGGGGTCCGGAGGTGGGGGAGCAGTACTTC
CDR3: CDGERGPEVGEQYF

J: TRBJ2-1
V: TRBV20-1
size: .
D: TRBD1
DNA: TGCAGTGCTAGAGATTTAGGGGGCGTAATCAATGAGCAGTTCTTC
CDR3: CSARDLGGVINEQFF

J: TRBJ1-5
V: TRBV7-2
size: .
D: .
DNA: TGTGCCAGCAGCTTAGACCGTCAGCCCCAGCATTTT
CDR3: CASSLDRQPQHF

J: TRBJ2-1
V: TRBV18
size: .
D: .
DNA: TGTGCCAGCTCACCAGACCGGGACTTAGAGCAGTTCTTC
CDR3: CASSPDRDLEQFF

J: TRBJ2-2
V: TRBV7-3
size: .
D: .
DNA: TGTGCCAGCAGCTTAACGTCCACCGGGGAGCTGTTTTTT
CDR3: CASSLTSTGELFF

J: TRBJ2-3
V: TRBV24-1
size: few
D: .
DNA: TGTGCCACCAGTGATTTGGGAACAGGTGGAGATACGCAGTATTTT
CDR3: CATSDLGTGGDTQYF

J: TRBJ1-2
V: TRBV27
size: .
D: TRBD1
DNA: TGTGCCAGCAGCGAGACAGGGGTTGAGCAGGGCTACACCTTC
CDR3: CASSETGVEQGYTF

J: TRBJ2-3
V: TRBV12-3/TRBV12-4
size: many
D: TRBD2
DNA: TGTGCCAGCAGCTTGGGACTAGCGGGCACAGATACGCAGTATTTT
CDR3: CASSLGLAGTDTQYF

J: TRBJ2-7
V: TRBV4-1
size: .
D: TRBD1
DNA: TGCGCCAGCAGCCAAGATAACGACAGGGGGAGGAAGCAGTACTTC
CDR3: CASSQDNDRGRKQYF

J: TRBJ2-2
V: TRBV24-1
size: .
D: TRBD1
DNA: TGTGCCACCAGTGACCGGACAGGCTCGAACACCGGGGAGCTGTTTTTT
CDR3: CATSDRTGSNTGELFF

J: TRBJ1-2
V: TRBV12-3/TRBV12-4
size: few
D: .
DNA: TGTGCCAGCAGTTTAGGCCACGACCCCAACTATGGCTACACCTTC
CDR3: CASSLGHDPNYGYTF

J: TRBJ2-4
V: TRBV3-1
size: .
D: TRBD1
DNA: TGTGCCAGCAGCCAAGGAGGACAGGGAAGAGCCAAAAACATTCAGTACTTC
CDR3: CASSQGGQGRAKNIQYF

J: TRBJ2-3
V: TRBV25-1
size: .
D: .
DNA: TGTGCCAGCAGTGAATATCCGACAGGAGATAGCACAGATACGCAGTATTTT
CDR3: CASSEYPTGDSTDTQYF

J: TRBJ2-7
V: TRBV29-1
size: few
D: TRBD2
DNA: TGCAGCGTTGAAGAGGCGGGAGGTAGCCCCTACGAGCAGTACTTC
CDR3: CSVEEAGGSPYEQYF

J: TRBJ1-1
V: TRBV12-3/TRBV12-4
size: few
D: .
DNA: TGTGCCAGCAGTTACGGGGGGCGGAACACTGAAGCTTTCTTT
CDR3: CASSYGGRNTEAFF

J: TRBJ2-3
V: TRBV15
size: .
D: .
DNA: TGTGCCACAAATCAAAGAGTCGGCACAGATACGCAGTATTTT
CDR3: CATNQRVGTDTQYF

J: TRBJ2-7
V: TRBV7-2
size: .
D: .
DNA: TGTGCCAGCAGCCAAGATAGAAAGGGGCTGATGAGGGAGCAGTACTTC
CDR3: CASSQDRKGLMREQYF

J: TRBJ2-7
V: TRBV5-1
size: .
D: TRBD1
DNA: TGCGCCAGCAACTGGGGTGGACAGGCCTACGAGCAGTACTTC
CDR3: CASNWGGQAYEQYF

J: TRBJ1-2
V: TRBV12-3/TRBV12-4
size: few
D: TRBD1
DNA: TGTGCCAGCAGTCGACAGGGGATTGGGGATGGCTACACCTTC
CDR3: CASSRQGIGDGYTF

J: TRBJ2-2
V: TRBV12-3/TRBV12-4
size: .
D: .
DNA: TGTGCCAGCAGCCTTTTTCGTTCCGGGGAGCTGTTTTTT
CDR3: CASSLFRSGELFF

J: TRBJ2-3
V: TRBV7-2
size: .
D: .
DNA: TGTGCCAGCAGCTTAGTTGGGGGGGGCACTCGCACGGATACGCAGTATTTT
CDR3: CASSLVGGGTRTDTQYF

J: TRBJ2-7
V: TRBV5-1
size: few
D: TRBD1
DNA: TGCGCCAGCAGCTTGGGGATACAGGGGTACGAGCAGTACTTC
CDR3: CASSLGIQGYEQYF

J: TRBJ2-3
V: TRBV9
size: few
D: TRBD2
DNA: TGTGCCAGCAGCCCAATAGCGGGGGGGCAGAATGGCACAGATACGCAGTATTTT
CDR3: CASSPIAGGQNGTDTQYF

J: TRBJ1-2
V: TRBV20-1
size: .
D: TRBD1
DNA: TGCAGTGCGAGGGACAGGGCGGGGGCAACCTATGGCTACACCTTC
CDR3: CSARDRAGATYGYTF

J: TRBJ2-1
V: TRBV14
size: few
D: .
DNA: TGTGCCAGCAGCCCCCAAAAGGACAGAGACTACAATGAGCAGTTCTTC
CDR3: CASSPQKDRDYNEQFF

J: TRBJ2-3
V: TRBV20-1
size: .
D: TRBD2
DNA: TGCAGTGCTCGACTAGCGGGAGTAGATACGCAGTATTTT
CDR3: CSARLAGVDTQYF

J: TRBJ1-2
V: TRBV10-3
size: .
D: TRBD1
DNA: TGTGCCATCCTCGCCGTGGGCAGGGGGCGAGACTATGGCTACACCTTC
CDR3: CAILAVGRGRDYGYTF

J: TRBJ1-1
V: TRBV5-1
size: few
D: TRBD1
DNA: TGCGCCAGCAGCCCCCCGGGATTCCAGACAGGGGCTGAAGCTTTCTTT
CDR3: CASSPPGFQTGAEAFF

J: TRBJ2-2
V: TRBV7-3
size: .
D: TRBD2
DNA: TGTGCCAGCAGCCCCCCTAGCGGGGGTAATACCGGGGAGCTGTTTTTT
CDR3: CASSPPSGGNTGELFF

J: TRBJ1-2
V: TRBV4-1
size: few
D: TRBD1
DNA: TGCGCCAGCAGCCCTGTCGGCAGGGGGGACTATGGCTACACCTTC
CDR3: CASSPVGRGDYGYTF

J: TRBJ2-1
V: TRBV12-3/TRBV12-4
size: few
D: .
DNA: TGTGCCAGCAGTTTTCCAGCGTCTGTTGGCAATGAGCAGTTCTTC
CDR3: CASSFPASVGNEQFF

J: TRBJ2-1
V: TRBV15
size: few
D: .
DNA: TGTGCCACCAGTTATGCGACTTTGCAGTTCTTC
CDR3: CATSYATLQFF

J: TRBJ2-7
V: TRBV4-3
size: few
D: TRBD2
DNA: TGCGCCAGCAGCCAAGGGACTAGCGGTCGCTACGAGCAGTACTTC
CDR3: CASSQGTSGRYEQYF

J: TRBJ1-1
V: TRBV7-9
size: .
D: .
DNA: TGTGCCAGCGGACAGAAGAACACTGAAGCTTTCTTT
CDR3: CASGQKNTEAFF

J: TRBJ2-1
V: TRBV3-1
size: few
D: .
DNA: TGTGCCAGCGGGTCCGACTACAATGAGCAGTTCTTC
CDR3: CASGSDYNEQFF

J: TRBJ2-3
V: TRBV7-6
size: few
D: TRBD2
DNA: TGTGCCAGCAGCTTATCCAGCGGGGGAGGCACAGATACGCAGTATTTT
CDR3: CASSLSSGGGTDTQYF

J: TRBJ1-6
V: TRBV12-3/TRBV12-4
size: .
D: .
DNA: TGTGCCACCACTCCCTTCAGGACGAGCTCCTATAATTCACCCCTCCACTTT
CDR3: CATTPFRTSSYNSPLHF